Below are 32 T cell receptor beta chains sequenced from a single sample in a study of T cells in Graves' hyperthyroidism and ophthalmopathy. TCR beta CDR3 region amplification was performed from RNA transcripts. First-round RT-PCR of the TCR CDR3 relied on the HTBI primer set. TCRdb fed the multiplex PCR reads into MiXCR, producing one record per CDR3 protein. The sample records hundreds of thousands of distinct CDR3 sequences, 24% being singletons. Specimen: blood. These TCRs come from a woman in her 30s with Graves' ophthalmopathy.

This clonotype was counted ten times or more. V is TRBV15 and J is TRBJ1-1; D gene ambiguous. CDR1 is LNHNV, CDR2 YYDKDF, per germline (reference sequence). V gave up 7 bases and J gave up 0 bases, with 12 bases separating them. The CDR3 contains 14 residues. The CDR3 bases are TGTGCCACCACAAGGCCAGGTTTGAACACTGAAGCTTTCTTT. It codes for CATTRPGLNTEAFF.

Turning to this clonotype: A read error may be the cause here, since a much bigger clone is one base away. This chain links TRBV27 with TRBJ1-1; D possibly corresponds to TRBD1 (6 bases). The CDR3 runs to 14 residues. Germline V gives CDR1 MNHEY, CDR2 SMNVEV (reference sequence). V lost 6 bases to trimming and J lost 4 bases, with 15 bases between them. CDR3 amino acids: CASRQDSFITEAFF. As DNA, the CDR3 is TGTGCCAGCAGACAGGACAGCTTCATCACTGAAGCTTTCTTT.

This clonotype came up a few times. The chain carries TRBV6-5 and TRBJ2-6, with TRBD1 matching 9 bases. The junction had 8 bases not matched to a gene; V was cut back by 4 bases and J by 4 bases. Germline CDR1 MNHEY, CDR2 SVGAGI. The CDR3 consists of 17 residues. CDR3 loop: CASSSPGQGTGANVLTF. DNA for the CDR3: TGTGCCAGCAGTTCACCGGGACAGGGAACAGGGGCCAACGTCCTGACTTTC.

In this sample, this clonotype turned up many times. The CDR3 coding sequence is TGTGCCAGCAGCCCTAGCGAGGCGGTGACCACTGAAGCTTTCTTT. Translated, it gives CASSPSEAVTTEAFF. V usage is TRBV7-9 and J usage is TRBJ1-1, with D unclear. The CDR3 loop spans 15 amino acids. With 5 bases removed from V and 4 bases from J, the gap between germline ends came to 17 bases. CDR1 and CDR2 from the germline V gene are SEHNR and FQNEAQ (reference sequence).

This clonotype was seen at least ten times. The J gene is TRBJ2-7, the V gene TRBV12-3 or TRBV12-4, with D uncertain. V was shortened by 6 bases and J by 3 bases, with 12 bases between the two germline ends. The CDR3 covers 13 residues. The CDR3 DNA follows: TGTGCCAGCAGCTCCCCAAGGGTCTACGAGCAGTACTTC. This translates into CASSSPRVYEQYF.

This clonotype was seen ten or more times. The rearrangement uses TRBV30 and TRBJ2-2, with D maybe TRBD1 (6 bases). The CDR3 extends over 13 amino acids. CDR1 and CDR2 from the germline V gene are GTSNPN and SVGIG (reference sequence). The CDR3 DNA is TGTGCATCGGGTAGGGGGTACACCGGGGAGCTGTTTTTT. It codes for CASGRGYTGELFF. Variable domain in full (rest from reference TRBV30 and TRBJ2-2): SQTIHQWPATLVQPVGSPLSLECTVEGTSNPNLYWYRQAAGRGLQLLFYSVGIGQISSEVPQNLSASRPQDRQFILSSKKLLLSDSGFYLCASGRGYTGELFFGEGSRLTVL.

The chain is built from TRBV18 and TRBJ1-5; unclear D gene. The CDR3 totals 13 residues. Germline-derived CDR1 and CDR2 are KGHSH and LQKENI. Trimming took off 2 bases at V and 5 bases at J, with 7 bases between the two ends. The CDR3 loop reads CASSPTRDQPQHF. The CDR3 region has the DNA TGTGCCAGCTCACCAACTAGAGATCAGCCCCAGCATTTT.

This clonotype was counted many times. The genes are TRBV15 and TRBJ1-5; the D gene is possibly TRBD1 (6 bases). Per germline, CDR1 LNHNV and CDR2 YYDKDF (reference sequence). Trimming removed 5 bases at V and 2 bases at J, with 16 bases between. The CDR3 is 16 residues long. The CDR3 DNA reads as TGTGCCACCAGCGGACACAGGGAGGTTGGCAATCAGCCCCAGCATTTT. As protein: CATSGHREVGNQPQHF.

This clonotype came up many times. This sequence joins TRBV6-5 and TRBJ1-6; 11 bases fit TRBD1. V lost 5 bases and J lost 2; bases outside the gene matches: 5. Germline V gene data show CDR1 as MNHEY and CDR2 as SVGAGI. The length of the CDR3 is 17 residues. CDR3 bases: TGTGCCAGCAGTACCAAGGGACAGGGGGCCTATAATTCACCCCTCCACTTT. This translates into CASSTKGQGAYNSPLHF.

In this sample, this clonotype turned up many times. The chain has TRBV30 and TRBJ1-1, with a weak D call TRBD1 (6 bases). V dropped 5 bases and J dropped 4 bases, with 23 bases sitting between them. This CDR3 region has 16 residues. Germline lookup yields CDR1 GTSNPN and CDR2 SVGIG (reference sequence). CDR3 coding DNA: TGTGCCTGGGTAACCGGGACACCCAACTTTTTCACTGAAGCTTTCTTT. Its translation: CAWVTGTPNFFTEAFF.

This clonotype has more than one count but fewer than ten. A much larger clone lies one base from this, so it may be a read error. CDR3 sequence (DNA): TGTGCCAGCAGTTTGGGACAGGGACTAACCGGGGAGCTGTGTTTT. Translated: CASSLGQGLTGELCF. The rearrangement links TRBV28 to TRBJ2-2; 9 nucleotides match TRBD1. The CDR3 runs to 15 residues. Looked up from germline, CDR1 is MDHEN and CDR2 is SYDVKM.

This clonotype was recorded at least ten times. The genes are TRBV11-1 and TRBJ1-1; 7 nucleotides align to TRBD1. The CDR3 has 17 amino acids. Trimming removed 3 bases from V and 3 bases from J; junction bases left unmatched: 13. Germline CDR1 SGHAT, CDR2 FQDESV (reference sequence). The CDR3 DNA sequence: TGTGCCAGCAGCTTGTTGGGCAGGGGGTACCGGGACACTGAAGCTTTCTTT. Encoded protein: CASSLLGRGYRDTEAFF.

This clonotype has only a few counts. The chain links TRBV2 to TRBJ2-7; D call uncertain. This CDR3 contains 14 residues. Trimming pared 8 bases from V and 2 bases from J, leaving 16 bases between. Germline V gives CDR1 SNHLY, CDR2 FYNNEI. CDR3: CASLRPGSTYEQYF. The CDR3 DNA follows: TGTGCCAGCCTTCGCCCTGGATCGACCTACGAGCAGTACTTC.

As to this clonotype: Without the conserved terminal phenylalanine or tryptophan, this CDR3 likely stems from a read error. This chain uses TRBV5-1 with TRBJ2-7; maybe TRBD1 (5 bases). CDR3 length equals 15 residues. The germline V gene has CDR1 SGHRS and CDR2 YFSETQ. This chain's CDR3 is CVSSYGAPNSYEQYY. The CDR3 DNA reads TGCGTCAGCAGCTATGGGGCTCCAAACTCCTACGAGCAGTACTAC.

This clonotype was counted at least ten times. The genes are TRBV12-3 or TRBV12-4 and TRBJ2-7; 7 bases fit TRBD2. The CDR3 covers 13 residues. V shed 3 bases and J 5 bases; nucleotides not matched to a gene: 4. The CDR3 bases are TGTGCCAGCAGTTTGTCAGGGAGGGACGAGCAGTACTTC. Protein: CASSLSGRDEQYF.

This chain uses TRBV12-3 or TRBV12-4 with TRBJ1-1; 10 bases are shared with TRBD1. Germline trimming cut 10 bases from V and 3 bases from J; bases unmatched to any gene: 8. The length of the CDR3 is 14 residues. The CDR3 nucleotides are TGTGCCACCGGACAGGGGGAGTGGGACACTGAAGCTTTCTTT. It codes for CATGQGEWDTEAFF.

This clonotype was found many times. The chain combines TRBV6-1 with TRBJ1-2; TRBD1 agrees at 9 bases. V lost 5 bases and J lost 5; bases outside the gene matches: 6. The CDR3 contains 14 residues. The germline V gene encodes CDR1 MNHNS and CDR2 SASEGT. Here the CDR3 reads CASSRGQGRYGYTF. Written as DNA, the CDR3 is TGTGCCAGCAGTCGCGGACAGGGGAGGTATGGCTACACCTTC.

This clonotype was counted ten times or more. V is TRBV20-1 and J is TRBJ2-4, with 7 bases lining up with TRBD1. The CDR3 contains 17 residues. V lost 8 bases to trimming and J lost 0 bases; unmatched junction nucleotides: 16. Germline lookup yields CDR1 DFQATT and CDR2 SNEGSKA (reference sequence). The CDR3 DNA sequence: TGCAGTCCCCTTAGGGGACAGAGAATCGCAGCCAAAAACATTCAGTACTTC. It is translated as CSPLRGQRIAAKNIQYF.

This clonotype was picked up one time. The chain employs TRBV6-4 and TRBJ2-7; 9 bases match TRBD2. This CDR3 is built from 17 residues. The ends lost 5 bases at V and 5 bases at J; junction bases unmatched: 16. CDR1 is MRHNA, CDR2 SNTAGT, per germline. The CDR3 protein is CASSNMGSGGRRNEQYF. The CDR3 coding sequence is TGTGCCAGCAGTAACATGGGTAGCGGGGGTCGGAGGAACGAGCAGTACTTC.

This clonotype turned up a few times. The gene calls are TRBV6-1 and TRBJ2-7; D unresolved. The CDR3 length is 12 residues. V was clipped by 7 bases and J by 0 bases, with 7 bases between them. Germline V gene lookup returns CDR1 MNHNS and CDR2 SASEGT. In DNA, the CDR3 is TGTGCCAGCACCTTATTCTCCTACGAGCAGTACTTC. Residues: CASTLFSYEQYF.

This clonotype was counted ten times or more. The V gene is TRBV27, the J gene TRBJ1-5; no clear D gene. CDR3 length: 14 amino acids. The germline V gene has CDR1 MNHEY and CDR2 SMNVEV (reference sequence). V lost 3 bases, J lost 6 bases, and 12 bases lay in between. The CDR3 region has the DNA TGTGCCAGCAGTTTTTTGGGGAAGAGTCAGCCCCAGCATTTT. Translated, it gives CASSFLGKSQPQHF.

This chain uses TRBV13 with TRBJ2-2, with D possibly called TRBD1 or TRBD2 (5 bases each). The V end lost 5 bases, the J end lost 3 bases, and 10 bases lay between the germline ends. The CDR3 runs 14 residues. Germline V gene lookup returns CDR1 PRHDT and CDR2 FYEKMQ (reference sequence). The CDR3 coding sequence is TGTGCCAGCAGCCTATCGGGACACACCGGGGAGCTGTTTTTT. This codes for CASSLSGHTGELFF.

The sample holds many counts of this clonotype. The CDR3: CASSEAGEDTGELFF. In DNA form, the CDR3 reads TGTGCCAGCAGTGAAGCAGGGGAAGACACCGGGGAGCTGTTTTTT. The chain has TRBV6-1 and TRBJ2-2; TRBD1 might be the D (5 bases). The V gene lost 0 bases and the J gene lost 3 bases, with 8 bases spanning the gap. CDR3 length equals 15 residues. Germline CDR1 reads MNHNS; CDR2 reads SASEGT.

The sample holds many counts of this clonotype. The chain has TRBV10-3 and TRBJ1-3; D not resolved. V lost 9 bases to trimming and J lost 0 bases, with 9 bases between them. Germline CDR1 and CDR2: ENHRY and SYGVKD. The CDR3 contains 13 residues. The CDR3 reads CAIQESSGNTIYF. CDR3 bases: TGTGCCATACAAGAGAGCTCTGGAAACACCATATATTTT.

The gene calls are TRBV4-2 and TRBJ2-5, with D tentatively TRBD2 (5 bases). The CDR3 runs to 14 residues. Trimming removed 1 base from V and 0 bases from J, with 6 bases in between. CDR1 LGHNA and CDR2 YNFKEQ come from the germline V gene. The CDR3 sequence: CASSQAGYQETQYF. CDR3 DNA: TGTGCCAGCAGCCAAGCGGGGTACCAAGAGACCCAGTACTTC.

This clonotype was seen ten or more times. The rearrangement joins TRBV5-1 to TRBJ2-2; D unclear. Trimming stripped 7 bases from V and 6 bases from J, with 22 bases between. The CDR3 spans 16 residues. Germline CDR1 SGHRS, CDR2 YFSETQ. Here the CDR3 DNA reads TGCGCCAGCGAGATGGGGAATGTTATTGACGCCGGGGAGCTGTTTTTT. Protein product: CASEMGNVIDAGELFF. The variable domain in full, with the rest retrieved from reference TRBV5-1 and TRBJ2-2, is KAGVTQTPRYLIKTRGQQVTLSCSPISGHRSVSWYQQTPGQGLQFLFEYFSETQRNKGNFPGRFSGRQFSNSRSEMNVSTLELGDSALYLCASEMGNVIDAGELFFGEGSRLTVL.

The rearrangement joins TRBV7-9 to TRBJ2-5; 10 nucleotides line up with TRBD2. Germline lookup yields CDR1 SEHNR and CDR2 FQNEAQ (reference sequence). CDR3 length: 16 amino acids. V gave up 1 base and J gave up 3 bases; unmatched junction bases: 5. CDR3 loop: CASSLGLAGAEETQYF. The DNA for the CDR3 is TGTGCCAGCAGCTTAGGCCTAGCGGGGGCAGAAGAGACCCAGTACTTC.

This clonotype was seen at least ten times. The chain is built from TRBV28 and TRBJ1-2; 7 positions match TRBD1. This CDR3 spans 15 amino acids. V shed 5 bases and J 8 bases; nucleotides not matched to a gene: 14. Germline CDR1 MDHEN, CDR2 SYDVKM. Here the CDR3 reads CASSPPTTGADGYTF. CDR3 DNA sequence: TGTGCCAGCAGTCCGCCTACCACAGGGGCGGACGGCTACACCTTC.

CDR3 bases: TGTGCCAGCAGTGAACAGGAAGGATACACTGAAGCTTTCTTT. It specifies CASSEQEGYTEAFF. This chain joins TRBV6-1 and TRBJ1-1; no firm D call. The V gene's germline CDR1 is MNHNS and CDR2 SASEGT. Trimming cost V 2 bases and J 3 bases, with 10 bases left between them. The CDR3 is 14 residues long.

This sequence joins TRBV12-3 or TRBV12-4 and TRBJ1-2; D possibly corresponds to TRBD1 (5 bases). CDR3 length: 13 amino acids. With 4 bases removed from V and 8 bases from J, the gap between germline ends came to 14 bases. The CDR3 protein is CASSWGQVEGYTF. CDR3 nucleotides: TGTGCCAGCAGTTGGGGCCAGGTGGAAGGCTACACCTTC.

The V gene is TRBV14, the J gene TRBJ2-7; TRBD1 aligns across 9 bases. Germline V lookup: CDR1 SGHDN, CDR2 FVKESK. The ends lost 4 bases at V and 0 bases at J; junction bases unmatched: 7. This CDR3 has 16 amino acids. CDR3 DNA sequence: TGTGCCAGCAGCCTCACTCCGGGACAGGGCTCCTACGAGCAGTACTTC. Residues: CASSLTPGQGSYEQYF. Variable domain in full (rest from reference TRBV14 and TRBJ2-7): EAGVTQFPSHSVIEKGQTVTLRCDPISGHDNLYWYRRVMGKEIKFLLHFVKESKQDESGMPNNRFLAERTGGTYSTLKVQPAELEDSGVYFCASSLTPGQGSYEQYFGPGTRLTVT.

This clonotype was counted only a few times. Relative to the germline gene, one junction end is altered; a read error may explain this. This chain joins TRBV3-1 and TRBJ1-5, with D maybe TRBD1 (6 bases). The CDR3 is made up of 15 amino acids. Germline loops: CDR1 LGHDT, CDR2 YNNKEL (reference sequence). The CDR3 bases are TGTGCCAGCAGCCAAGATTCTACAGGGCATCAGCCCCAGCCTTTT. As protein: CASSQDSTGHQPQPF.